This is a list of T cell receptor beta chains from one sample in a study of beta chain features in type 1 diabetes. Here immunoSEQ multiplex PCR was the method, and the copy in TCRdb shows in-frame clones only, minus some. The table shows hundreds of thousands of clones, with around a sixth occurring only once. Sequencing input: naive CD4+ T cells from blood. All receptors come from a man aged 18 to 29 in good health. Both conserved end residues are part of each CDR3. Fields, in order: J gene, D gene, clone size, V gene, CDR3 DNA, CDR3 protein. A D gene is named only where the DNA matches it firmly. Size is stated for part of the rows, as once, few or many counts, or as a class when the clone is expanded.

>TRBJ2-5|.|.|TRBV6-5
TGTGCCAGCAGTACCGAACAAGAGACCCAGTACTTC
CASSTEQETQYF
>TRBJ2-1|.|many|TRBV7-9
TGTGCCAGCAGCTTAGAGGGGGAGCAGTTCTTC
CASSLEGEQFF
>TRBJ2-2|.|.|TRBV19
TGTGCCAGTAGAACCCCCAGGGCTTCGGACACCGGGGAGCTGTTTTTT
CASRTPRASDTGELFF
>TRBJ1-1|.|few|TRBV6-5
TGTGCCAGCCGACAGAACACTGAAGCTTTCTTT
CASRQNTEAFF
>TRBJ2-3|.|.|TRBV23-1
TGCGCCGGCTTACTTAACACAGATACGCAGTATTTT
CAGLLNTDTQYF
>TRBJ1-5|TRBD1|few|TRBV18
TGTGCCAGCTCAGCTGGGACAGGGAACAATCAGCCCCAGCATTTT
CASSAGTGNNQPQHF
>TRBJ1-2|TRBD1|.|TRBV9
TGTGCCAGCAGCGCTAGATGGACAGGGGGACGTGGCTACACCTTC
CASSARWTGGRGYTF
>TRBJ2-1|.|.|TRBV20-1
TGCAGTGCTCAGGGATTTCATGAGCAGTTCTTC
CSAQGFHEQFF
>TRBJ2-7|TRBD1|once|TRBV6-1
TGTGCCAGCAGTCGGACAGGGGGCACCGACGAGCAGTACTTC
CASSRTGGTDEQYF
>TRBJ2-3|TRBD2|.|TRBV28
TGTGCCAGCAGGTCGGGACTAGCGGGACTCACAGATACGCAGTATTTT
CASRSGLAGLTDTQYF
>TRBJ2-7|.|.|TRBV2
TGTGCCAGCAGCAGCGACAGGTACGAGCAGTACTTC
CASSSDRYEQYF
>TRBJ1-4|TRBD1|.|TRBV27
TGTGCCAGCAGTGGAATCGACAGGGTCGGGGAAAAACTGTTTTTT
CASSGIDRVGEKLFF
>TRBJ2-3|.|few|TRBV6-5
TGTGCCAGCAGTTACGGGGCAAGGGCAGATACGCAGTATTTT
CASSYGARADTQYF
>TRBJ1-5|.|few|TRBV6-6
TGTGCCAGCAGTTACTCCGGCAGGGTCAATCAGCCCCAGCATTTT
CASSYSGRVNQPQHF
>TRBJ2-3|TRBD1|few|TRBV29-1
TGCAGCGTTGAAAAGGACAGGGGGCAGGTTACGCAGTATTTT
CSVEKDRGQVTQYF
>TRBJ2-1|.|few|TRBV10-3
TGTGCCATCGGTGACAGCCCTAATGAGCAGTTCTTC
CAIGDSPNEQFF
>TRBJ2-4|TRBD1|few|TRBV2
TGTGCCAGCAGTGAAGATTACAGGGGAGAAAACATTCAGTACTTC
CASSEDYRGENIQYF
>TRBJ2-5|TRBD1|.|TRBV2
TGTGCCAGCAGCCCGACAGGGAATGCGGAGACCCAGTACTTC
CASSPTGNAETQYF
>TRBJ2-2|.|few|TRBV27
TGTGCCAGCAGTTCAAAACAGGGTAACACCGGGGAGCTGTTTTTT
CASSSKQGNTGELFF
>TRBJ2-6|TRBD1|.|TRBV30
TGTGCCTGGAGTCGGACAGGGTTGGGTGCTGGGGCCAACGTCCTGACTTTC
CAWSRTGLGAGANVLTF
>TRBJ2-1|.|.|TRBV5-4
TGTGCCAGCAGCTTGAGGAGGCTGGACGCTGAGCAGTTCTTC
CASSLRRLDAEQFF
>TRBJ1-5|.|.|TRBV27
TGTGCCAGCAGTTTATTAGGGTCATTTAGCAATCAGCCCCAGCATTTT
CASSLLGSFSNQPQHF
>TRBJ2-6|.|.|TRBV28
TGTGCCAGCAGTTTATCAGATAACTCTGGGGCCAACGTCCTGACTTTC
CASSLSDNSGANVLTF